The entry below describes one T cell receptor beta chain. Its antigen is not identified. The germline V gene encodes CDR1 SGHRS and CDR2 YFSETQ. Trimming cost V 1 base and J 5 bases, with 19 bases left between them. The CDR3 consists of 16 residues. These data belong to a study of cytomegalovirus exposure and HLA in healthy donors. Study overall: Most donors, 70% to 85% of a few hundred genotyped, fell in the Caucasian-associated ancestry cluster.

The PCR used 60 Vbeta and 13 Jbeta primers. Produced via immunoSEQ multiplex PCR; TCRdb's table is partial and in-frame only. Among 120,000 or so clones, approximately 84% were seen once, and the ten largest hold 3.5% to 4.5%. Overall study findings and caveats: Sequence variants that were highly shared formed a cluster that was likely a sequencing artifact. In a later analysis, compared with equally common non-associated chains, HLA-associated beta chains were more expanded.

The receptor was derived from a man between 18 and 35 years old in good health and CMV-seropositive. What was sequenced was PBMCs. V gene TRBV5-1 combines with J gene TRBJ2-7; D might be TRBD1 (7 bases). The CDR3 DNA reads as TGCGCCAGCAGCTTGCTTCAAGGGGGCGGCGGGAACGAGCAGTACTTC. Translated, it gives CASSLLQGGGGNEQYF.